The 17 T cell receptor beta chains below come from one sample, sequenced in a study of cytomegalovirus exposure and HLA in healthy donors. Vbeta (60) and Jbeta (13) primers were used in the PCR. TCRdb keeps only in-frame clones here, not all; method: immunoSEQ multiplex PCR. In the table there are about 160,000 clones, around 79% of which are singletons. The sample consisted of PBMCs. Every receptor here comes from a man aged 35 to 55 in good health and CMV-seronegative.

This chain uses TRBV5-4 with TRBJ2-1; 14 nucleotides align to TRBD2. The ends lost 4 bases at V and 7 bases at J; junction bases unmatched: 7. The CDR3 covers 16 residues. From germline, CDR1 is SGHNT and CDR2 YYREEE (reference sequence). CDR3 nucleotide sequence: TGTGCCAGCAGCGGGATGGGACTAGCGGGAGTTAATGAGCAGTTCTTC. Protein: CASSGMGLAGVNEQFF.

This clone was counted only a few times. This sequence joins TRBV29-1 and TRBJ1-2; 9 positions match TRBD1. CDR1 is SQVTM, CDR2 ANQGSEA, per germline. The CDR3 runs 17 residues. Trimming took 5 bases from V and 4 from J; bases not matched to a gene: 17. The CDR3 loop reads CSVRATSGTGSGYGYTF. DNA for the CDR3: TGCAGCGTTAGAGCCACCTCCGGGACAGGGTCTGGCTATGGCTACACCTTC.

V is TRBV20-1 and J is TRBJ2-3; no definite D call. CDR1 and CDR2 from the germline V gene are DFQATT and SNEGSKA (reference sequence). The germline V and J ends were trimmed by 2 bases and 8 bases, with 5 bases remaining between them. This CDR3 has 10 residues. CDR3 loop: CSARSVTQYF. In DNA form, the CDR3 reads TGCAGTGCTAGATCGGTTACGCAGTATTTT.

The J gene is TRBJ2-3, the V gene TRBV7-6, with 7 bases identical to TRBD1. The CDR3 has 14 amino acids. CDR1 and CDR2 from the germline V gene are SGHVS and FNYEAQ. J was trimmed by 6 bases and V by 0 bases; bases with no gene match: 3. CDR3 sequence reads: CASSLASRGDTQYF. The CDR3 DNA follows: TGTGCCAGCAGCTTAGCATCCAGGGGGGATACGCAGTATTTT.

The chain uses TRBV5-1 and TRBJ2-1; 7 nucleotides align to TRBD2. The CDR3 is 14 amino acids. The J segment lost 5 bases and the V segment lost 0 bases, leaving 2 bases of the junction unmatched. In germline, CDR1 is SGHRS, CDR2 YFSETQ. The CDR3 spells CASSLGTSHNEQFF. The CDR3, as DNA: TGCGCCAGCAGCTTGGGGACTAGTCACAATGAGCAGTTCTTC.

With respect to this clone: A junction end diverges from the germline sequence, so it may reflect a read error. The chain couples TRBV7-7 to TRBJ2-1; 8 bases line up with TRBD2. The CDR3 runs to 16 residues. Germline assignment: CDR1 SSHAT and CDR2 FNYEAQ (reference sequence). In DNA, the CDR3 is TGTGCTAGCAGCTTAGACTACTGGACTAGCCGCGATGAGCAGTTCTTC. Amino acid sequence: CASSLDYWTSRDEQFF.

This chain joins TRBV30 and TRBJ2-3; D may be TRBD2 (7 bases). Trimming pared 0 bases from V and 0 bases from J, leaving 10 bases between. From germline, CDR1 is GTSNPN and CDR2 SVGIG (reference sequence). The CDR3 covers 15 residues. CDR3 sequence reads: CAWSVGGGSTDTQYF. The CDR3 region has the DNA TGTGCCTGGAGTGTAGGGGGGGGTAGCACAGATACGCAGTATTTT.

CDR3 nucleotides: TGCAGCGTTGCAAGACGCGCCGGGACAGCCAATCGCGACACGCAGTATTTT. This translates into CSVARRAGTANRDTQYF. The J gene is TRBJ2-3, the V gene TRBV29-1, with 7 nucleotides matching TRBD1. The J segment lost 9 bases and the V segment lost 4 bases, leaving 22 bases of the junction unmatched. The germline V gene encodes CDR1 SQVTM and CDR2 ANQGSEA. The CDR3 contains 17 residues.

The chain links TRBV19 to TRBJ2-5; D remains ambiguous. Trimming pared 1 base from V and 2 bases from J, leaving 5 bases between. This CDR3 has 13 amino acids. Germline lookup yields CDR1 LNHDA and CDR2 SQIVND (reference sequence). DNA of the CDR3: TGTGCCAGTAGTATAGGCGGTCAAGAGACCCAGTACTTC. Translated, it gives CASSIGGQETQYF.

The V call is TRBV27, the J call TRBJ2-3; tentatively, D is TRBD2 (7 bases). From germline, CDR1 is MNHEY and CDR2 SMNVEV (reference sequence). Deletions cut 7 bases from V and 5 bases from J, with 19 bases between. The CDR3 has 15 amino acids. The CDR3 loop reads CASTEGGAGRDTQYF. The CDR3, as DNA: TGTGCCAGCACCGAAGGGGGAGCGGGGCGAGATACGCAGTATTTT.

The chain has TRBV11-1 and TRBJ2-5, with a weak D call TRBD1 (5 bases). V was pared by 5 bases and J by 4 bases, with 11 bases between. The CDR3 extends over 13 amino acids. Per germline, CDR1 SGHAT and CDR2 FQDESV (reference sequence). The CDR3 protein is CASSGPQGETQYF. CDR3 sequence (DNA): TGTGCCAGCAGCGGACCCCAGGGAGAGACCCAGTACTTC.

This chain links TRBV28 with TRBJ2-7; 10 bases map to TRBD2. This CDR3 is built from 19 residues. Germline loops: CDR1 MDHEN, CDR2 SYDVKM. The V gene end was trimmed by 3 bases and the J gene end by 6 bases; junction bases not matched to a gene: 20. CDR3 region: CASSFYGGGPVLAGVEQYF. The CDR3 coding sequence is TGTGCCAGCAGTTTTTACGGGGGGGGACCGGTCCTAGCGGGAGTCGAGCAGTACTTC.

The genes are TRBV7-2 and TRBJ2-3; D call uncertain. The CDR3 is 12 amino acids. Germline V gene lookup returns CDR1 SGHTA and CDR2 FQGNSA. The germline V and J ends were trimmed by 2 bases and 3 bases, with 3 bases remaining between them. The CDR3 region has the DNA TGTGCCAGCAGCTTACATACAGATACGCAGTATTTT. Protein: CASSLHTDTQYF.

V gene TRBV5-1 combines with J gene TRBJ1-2; 8 nucleotides line up with TRBD1. The CDR3 covers 14 residues. Looked up from germline, CDR1 is SGHRS and CDR2 is YFSETQ. V trimming: 4 bases; J trimming: 3 bases; junction bases outside the gene matches: 5. The CDR3 nucleotides read TGCGCCAGCAGCGTAAACAGGGGGGACTATGGCTACACCTTC. Its protein product is CASSVNRGDYGYTF.

In the case of this clone: A junction boundary mismatches the germline segment, possibly from a read error. The chain combines TRBV2 with TRBJ2-7, with D maybe TRBD2 (6 bases). This CDR3 has 13 residues. Germline V lookup: CDR1 SNHLY, CDR2 FYNNEI. CDR3 in amino acids: CAGSVGGAYEQYF. The CDR3 coding sequence is TGTGCCGGCAGTGTGGGGGGTGCCTACGAGCAGTACTTC.

The chain employs TRBV5-1 and TRBJ2-2; possible D gene TRBD2, 6 bases. The germline V and J ends were trimmed by 0 bases and 4 bases, with 16 bases remaining between them. This CDR3 region has 17 residues. Germline V lookup: CDR1 SGHRS, CDR2 YFSETQ. The CDR3 sequence is CASSLEALEGSTGELFF. CDR3 bases: TGCGCCAGCAGCTTGGAAGCCTTGGAGGGTAGCACCGGGGAGCTGTTTTTT.

In nucleotides, the CDR3 is TGTGCCAGCAGCCCCCCCACCGGGAGGTCATCCAATGAGCAGTTCTTC. Amino acids: CASSPPTGRSSNEQFF. V usage is TRBV7-6 and J usage is TRBJ2-1; 7 bases are shared with TRBD2. V lost 5 bases to trimming and J lost 6 bases; unmatched junction nucleotides: 13. Germline CDR1 and CDR2: SGHVS and FNYEAQ. This CDR3 comprises 16 residues.